One TCR beta chain is described in this entry. This entry comes from a study of T cells in localized non-small cell lung cancer. Germline trimming cut 4 bases from V and 3 bases from J; bases unmatched to any gene: 6. The germline V gene encodes CDR1 SGHNT and CDR2 YYREEE (reference sequence). CDR3 size: 15 residues. TCRdb keeps only in-frame clones here, not all; method: immunoSEQ multiplex PCR. The sample lists 52,000 or so clones, about nine tenths occurring once. The receptor was derived from a male donor at least 60 years old with stage III squamous cell lung carcinoma. Sequenced material: peripheral blood, taken before any cancer treatment. The rearrangement joins TRBV5-4 to TRBJ2-3, with 9 positions matching TRBD2. The DNA of the CDR3 is TGTGCCAGCAGCCGTAGCGGGAGCGTGACAGATACGCAGTATTTT. It translates to CASSRSGSVTDTQYF.